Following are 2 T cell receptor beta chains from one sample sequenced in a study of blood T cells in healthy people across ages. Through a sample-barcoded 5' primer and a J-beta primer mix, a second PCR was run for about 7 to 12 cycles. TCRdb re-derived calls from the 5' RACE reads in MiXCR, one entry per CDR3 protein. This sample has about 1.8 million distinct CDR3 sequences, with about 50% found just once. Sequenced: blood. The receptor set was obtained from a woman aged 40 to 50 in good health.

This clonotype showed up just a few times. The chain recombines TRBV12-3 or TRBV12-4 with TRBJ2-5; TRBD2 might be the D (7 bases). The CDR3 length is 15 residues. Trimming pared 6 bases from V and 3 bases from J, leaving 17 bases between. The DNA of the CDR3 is TGTGCCAGCAGCCCAAGGGGGGGGCCAGAAGAGACCCAGTACTTC. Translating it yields CASSPRGGPEETQYF.

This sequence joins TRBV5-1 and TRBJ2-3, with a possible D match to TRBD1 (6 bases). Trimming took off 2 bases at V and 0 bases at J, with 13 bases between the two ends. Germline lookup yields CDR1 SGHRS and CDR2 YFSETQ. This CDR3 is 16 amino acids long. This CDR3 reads CASSFTGSYSTDTQYF. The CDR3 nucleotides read TGCGCCAGCAGCTTTACAGGGTCCTATAGCACAGATACGCAGTATTTT.